A selection of T cell receptor beta chains follows, all from one sample in a study of T-cell memory formation after mild COVID-19. One entry per CDR3 protein, called by TCRdb with MiXCR from the 5' RACE reads. The profile shows fewer than 200,000 distinct CDR3 sequences, around 13% of them singletons. Input material: PBMCs or a T cell subset sorted from them (not recorded which). The receptors were gathered from a man younger than 30 who had mild COVID-19 (a few samples of this study predate the infection). Cell type and time point are not known. The CDR3 runs from the conserved cysteine through the conserved F or W. D genes are given only for firm matches. Clone sizes are given selectively: once, few, many, or a class where the clone is expanded.

-,-,TRBJ2-3,TRBV4-1,TGCGCCAGCAATCTAGGGGGGACGGATACGCAGTATTTT,CASNLGGTDTQYF
-,-,TRBJ1-1,TRBV2,TGTGCCAGCAGTGAGGAGGGGCTTGACACTGAAGCTTTCTTT,CASSEEGLDTEAFF
TRBD1,-,TRBJ2-5,TRBV7-2,TGTGCCAGCAGCTCCAGACAGGGAAAAGAGACCCAGTACTTC,CASSSRQGKETQYF
-,-,TRBJ2-7,TRBV18,TGTGCCAGCTCACCACCGAGCCACGGGGACGACGAGCAGTACTTC,CASSPPSHGDDEQYF
-,few,TRBJ1-1,TRBV10-3,TGTGCCATCAGTGACAGAACGGCGACCCCGAGCGCTTTCTTT,CAISDRTATPSAFF
TRBD1,-,TRBJ1-5,TRBV5-1,TGCGCCAGCAGCGAGCAGGGGGGCAATCAGCCCCAGCATTTT,CASSEQGGNQPQHF
-,-,TRBJ1-3,TRBV6-5,TGTGCCAGCAGCCCTCAAGGTTACTCTGGAAACACCATATATTTT,CASSPQGYSGNTIYF
-,-,TRBJ1-1,TRBV2,TGTGCCAGCCTGGTTCGACGCGTGGCTTTCTTT,CASLVRRVAFF
-,-,TRBJ1-4,TRBV29-1,TGCAGCGTTCGTTCGAGTAATGAAAAACTGTTTTTT,CSVRSSNEKLFF
-,few,TRBJ1-5,TRBV6-2/TRBV6-3,TGTGCCAGCAGAAATCCCTTAAGGTCGATAGCCCAGCATTTT,CASRNPLRSIAQHF
-,-,TRBJ2-1,TRBV20-1,TGCAGTGCTTCTGACTCCGGCTGGGAGCAGTTCTTC,CSASDSGWEQFF
-,-,TRBJ1-1,TRBV3-1,TGTGCCAGCAGCCAACAGGTGGGTACGACTGAAGCTTTCTTT,CASSQQVGTTEAFF
TRBD1,-,TRBJ1-6,TRBV20-1,TGCAGTGCCCCACAGGGGGCATTGTCACCCCTCCACTTT,CSAPQGALSPLHF
-,few,TRBJ2-4,TRBV10-2,TGCGCCAGCAGTAAGAGCCTCATAGGACTAGCCAAAAACATTCAGTACTTC,CASSKSLIGLAKNIQYF
-,many,TRBJ1-5,TRBV7-9,TGTGCCAGCAGCTTAAGCGGGTTCCATAGCAATCAGCCCCAGCATTTT,CASSLSGFHSNQPQHF
-,few,TRBJ2-5,TRBV5-1,TGCGCCAGCAGCTTGGGTTCGCAGGGGGAGACCCAGTACTTC,CASSLGSQGETQYF
-,-,TRBJ1-5,TRBV7-8,TGTGCCAGCAGCCGGGACTCTCCTAATCAGCCCCAGCATTTT,CASSRDSPNQPQHF
TRBD1,-,TRBJ2-5,TRBV5-1,TGCGCCAGCAGCACGAGACACGAGACAGGGGAGACCCAGTACTTC,CASSTRHETGETQYF
TRBD1,many,TRBJ2-3,TRBV5-1,TGCGCCAGCAGCTCTCGGACAGGGGCGGGCGATACGCAGTATTTT,CASSSRTGAGDTQYF
-,-,TRBJ2-3,TRBV20-1,TGCAGTGCTAGGGTCCGAGATACGCAGTATTTT,CSARVRDTQYF
-,few,TRBJ1-1,TRBV7-2,TGTGCCAGCAGACAGGTGTTGGGGAACACTGAAGCTTTCTTT,CASRQVLGNTEAFF
-,many,TRBJ1-1,TRBV7-3,TGTGCCAGCTCGGGACACTACACTGAAGCTTTCTTT,CASSGHYTEAFF
TRBD2,few,TRBJ2-3,TRBV20-1,TGCAGTGCTAGAGCGGCTAGCGGACCCACAGATACGCAGTATTTT,CSARAASGPTDTQYF
-,-,TRBJ2-1,TRBV11-2,TGTGCCAGCAGCACACGGGGGCTGAACAATGAGCAGTTCTTC,CASSTRGLNNEQFF
-,-,TRBJ1-1,TRBV15,TGTGCCACCAGCAGAGATGGGAGTTCAGAAGCTTTCTTT,CATSRDGSSEAFF
-,-,TRBJ2-2,TRBV11-3,TGTGCCAGCAGCTTAGGGGGGGCCTACACCGGGGAGCTGTTTTTT,CASSLGGAYTGELFF
-,few,TRBJ2-5,TRBV12-3/TRBV12-4,TGTGCCAGCAGCCGCAACATGGGGGAGACCCAGTACTTC,CASSRNMGETQYF
-,-,TRBJ1-5,TRBV9,TGTGCCAGCAGCGTAGACCCCGAGGATGGGCAGCCCCAGCATTTT,CASSVDPEDGQPQHF
-,few,TRBJ1-2,TRBV5-6,TGTGCCAGCAGCTTGGGAGTCACGGGGTACGGCTACACCTTC,CASSLGVTGYGYTF